These T cell receptor beta chains were read from a single sample in a study of cytomegalovirus exposure and HLA in healthy donors. The protocol was immunoSEQ multiplex PCR, while the TCRdb copy is restricted to in-frame clones and leaves out a portion. This repertoire shows roughly 65,000 clones, roughly nine tenths found once; its top ten account for around 3%. The sequenced material came from PBMCs. The receptors originated from a man aged 18 to 29 in good health and CMV-seronegative. Each CDR3 is given with its conserved first and last residue. D genes are given only for firm matches. A clone size is listed for some rows: how often the clone was seen (once, few, many), or a class if it is expanded.

v_call	j_call	d_call	clone_size	cdr3_nt	cdr3_aa
TRBV6-1	TRBJ2-3	.	.	TGTGCCAGCACCCGAAGGGAGAAGGGTACGCAGTATTTT	CASTRREKGTQYF
TRBV5-4	TRBJ2-7	.	.	TGTGCCAGCAGCTCTGGACTTCCCGAGCAGTACTTC	CASSSGLPEQYF
TRBV7-9	TRBJ2-7	TRBD1	once	TGTGCCAGCAGCTTCCGGGACAGATACGAGCAGTACTTC	CASSFRDRYEQYF
TRBV10-2	TRBJ2-7	.	.	TGCGCCAGCAGTGCCCAGGAGGGGGGGAAACCCTACGAGCAGTACTTC	CASSAQEGGKPYEQYF
TRBV7-2	TRBJ2-5	.	.	TGTGCCAGCAGATTTCGCGGGGAAGAGACCCAGTACTTC	CASRFRGEETQYF
TRBV5-4	TRBJ1-2	.	once	TGTGCCAGCAGTATGGGAGGGGGGGACTATGGCTACACCTTC	CASSMGGGDYGYTF
TRBV19	TRBJ1-2	TRBD1	.	TGTGCCAGTAGTCAAGATGACAGGGAATCGTATGGCTACACCTTC	CASSQDDRESYGYTF
TRBV9	TRBJ1-3	.	.	TGTGCCAGCAGCGACAGCTCTGGAAACACCATATATTTT	CASSDSSGNTIYF
TRBV7-7	TRBJ2-5	.	few	TGTGCTAGCAGCTTCAGCGACGCCCTTGGGGAGACCCAGTACTTC	CASSFSDALGETQYF
TRBV19	TRBJ2-7	TRBD1	.	TGTGCCAGTAGTCGACAGGGGGCGGGGGAGCAGTACTTC	CASSRQGAGEQYF
TRBV10-1	TRBJ1-3	.	.	TGCGCCAGCAGCTTGTCAACGGACCTGTTCACCACTGGGAGACGCTCTGGAAACACCATATATTTT	CASSLSTDLFTTGRRSGNTIYF
TRBV11-1	TRBJ2-2	.	.	TGTGCCAGCAGCTTTGGCAGGGTAATAAACACCGGGGAGCTGTTTTTT	CASSFGRVINTGELFF
TRBV6-6	TRBJ2-3	.	.	TGTGCCAGCAGTTTAGCCGCAGATACGCAGTATTTT	CASSLAADTQYF
TRBV30	TRBJ1-3	TRBD1	.	TGTGCCTGGAGTGTACGAGGGGGCGTGTTCCTCTCTGGAAACACCATATATTTT	CAWSVRGGVFLSGNTIYF
TRBV9	TRBJ1-1	.	.	TGTGCCAGCAGCGCCCAGGTTTCCATGAACACTGAAGCTTTCTTT	CASSAQVSMNTEAFF
TRBV5-1	TRBJ2-6	TRBD1	.	TGCGCCAGTAGGGGACAGGGTAGGTCTGGGGCCAACGTCCTGACTTTC	CASRGQGRSGANVLTF